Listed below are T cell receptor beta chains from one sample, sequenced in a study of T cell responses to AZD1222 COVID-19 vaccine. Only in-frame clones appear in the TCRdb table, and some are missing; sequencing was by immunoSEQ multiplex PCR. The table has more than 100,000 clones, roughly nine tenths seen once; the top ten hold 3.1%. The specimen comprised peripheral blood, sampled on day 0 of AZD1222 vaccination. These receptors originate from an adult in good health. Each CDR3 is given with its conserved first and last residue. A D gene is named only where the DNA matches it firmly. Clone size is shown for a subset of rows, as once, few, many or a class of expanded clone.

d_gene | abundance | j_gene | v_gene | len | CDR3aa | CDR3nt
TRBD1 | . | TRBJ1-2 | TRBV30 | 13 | CACDRGDNYGYTF | TGTGCCTGCGACAGGGGAGACAACTATGGCTACACCTTC
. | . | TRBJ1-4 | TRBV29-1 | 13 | CSVGGRLNEKLFF | TGCAGCGTAGGCGGGCGACTTAATGAAAAACTGTTTTTT
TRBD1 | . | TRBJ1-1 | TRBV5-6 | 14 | CASSLGQGGAEAFF | TGTGCCAGCAGCTTGGGACAGGGAGGAGCTGAAGCTTTCTTT
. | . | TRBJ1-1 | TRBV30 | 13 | CAWAPDINTEAFF | TGTGCCTGGGCTCCGGACATTAACACTGAAGCTTTCTTT
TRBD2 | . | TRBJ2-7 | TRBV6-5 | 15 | CASSYGGRGTYEQYF | TGTGCCAGCAGTTATGGTGGGCGGGGGACCTACGAGCAGTACTTC
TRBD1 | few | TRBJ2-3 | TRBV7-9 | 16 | CASTPGGQSSTDTQYF | TGTGCCAGCACCCCAGGGGGCCAGTCTAGCACAGATACGCAGTATTTT
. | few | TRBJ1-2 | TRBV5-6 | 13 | CASSPWGNYGYTF | TGTGCCAGCAGCCCCTGGGGGAACTATGGCTACACCTTC
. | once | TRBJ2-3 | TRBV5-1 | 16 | CASSLAAPTDTDTQYF | TGCGCCAGCAGCTTGGCGGCCCCGACAGACACAGATACGCAGTATTTT
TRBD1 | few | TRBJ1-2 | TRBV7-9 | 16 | CASSHPRDRGNYGYTF | TGTGCCAGCAGCCACCCTCGGGACAGGGGGAACTATGGCTACACCTTC
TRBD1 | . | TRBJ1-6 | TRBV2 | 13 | CATQGTGNSPLHF | TGTGCCACCCAGGGGACAGGGAATTCACCCCTCCACTTT